The T cell receptor beta chain under discussion was sequenced for a study of blood T cell repertoires in COVID-19. CDR1 and CDR2 (germline): KGHSY, FQNENV. The CDR3 is made up of 16 amino acids. Deletions cut 0 bases from V and 1 base from J, with 13 bases between. This table comes from immunoSEQ multiplex PCR, and its TCRdb copy is limited to in-frame clones, with some not included. The repertoire includes around 380,000 clones, approximately 77% of them detected once, and roughly 1.1% sits in the top ten. The rearrangement uses TRBV16 and TRBJ2-7; TRBD2 might be the D (5 bases). This receptor was identified in a human donor with acute or convalescent COVID-19. The donor label of this sample is uncertain. Sequenced material: peripheral blood. The CDR3 protein is CASSQSGRTGSYEQYF. The CDR3 bases are TGTGCCAGCAGCCAATCAGGGCGGACTGGATCCTACGAGCAGTACTTC.